This TCR beta chain was captured by sequencing in a study of beta chain features in type 1 diabetes. The V segment lost 5 bases and the J segment 0 bases; nucleotides outside the gene matches: 12. Germline CDR1 is SGHTA and CDR2 is FQGNSA. The length of the CDR3 is 18 residues. Study-level points and caveats: Across patients, naive, central memory and Treg TCRB repertoires exhibited apparently greater similarity than was observed across healthy donors.

This clone has a handful of counts. Antigen: not known. What was sequenced were expressed TCRB transcripts, since all of the isolated RNA had been reverse transcribed. Data came from immunoSEQ multiplex PCR; TCRdb stores just in-frame clones and leaves some out. The data show 900,000 or so clones, roughly 17% seen once. The source is a woman between 18 and 29 years old in good health. The V call is TRBV7-2, the J call TRBJ2-7; 11 positions agree with TRBD2. Sample: naive CD4+ T cells from blood. The CDR3 sequence: CASSPHLLAGGFSYEQYF. CDR3 DNA: TGTGCCAGCAGCCCGCATCTTCTAGCGGGAGGATTCTCCTACGAGCAGTACTTC.